These T cell receptor beta chains were read from a single sample in a study of T cell responses to AZD1222 COVID-19 vaccine. Profiling relied on immunoSEQ multiplex PCR, and the TCRdb table lists in-frame clones only, not all of them. The sample lists under 80,000 clones; around 81% were seen once. The source was peripheral blood, collected 28 days after the second AZD1222 dose. These receptors originate from an adult who received the AZD1222 COVID-19 vaccine. Both conserved end residues are part of each CDR3.

J: TRBJ2-5; V: TRBV30; CDR3: CAWSVEVAGETQYF
J: TRBJ2-5; V: TRBV7-9; CDR3: CASRTTSNQLYQETQYF
J: TRBJ2-4; V: TRBV14; CDR3: CASSQDLLQGPLAKNIQYF
J: TRBJ2-7; V: TRBV9; CDR3: CASSVVRTGVYEQYF
J: TRBJ2-1; V: TRBV28; CDR3: CASSSSGGVTHEQFF
J: TRBJ2-2; V: TRBV7-2; CDR3: CASSPIRQGGTGELFF
J: TRBJ2-7; V: TRBV5-1; CDR3: CASSPGDRDRNEQYF
J: TRBJ1-5; V: TRBV6-5; CDR3: CASSPMLYSNQPQHF
J: TRBJ1-4; V: TRBV9; CDR3: CASSYGRAGGSEKLFF
J: TRBJ2-3; V: TRBV2; CDR3: CASRVGLAGERDTQYF
J: TRBJ2-7; V: TRBV7-3; CDR3: CASSPGQGYEQYF
J: TRBJ1-1; V: TRBV19; CDR3: CASTWTGGYTEAFF
J: TRBJ2-7; V: TRBV21-1; CDR3: CASLPTGQGSYEQYF
J: TRBJ2-1; V: TRBV20-1; CDR3: CSAPRVNEQFF
J: TRBJ2-2; V: TRBV6-5; CDR3: CASSLRQGNTGELFF
J: TRBJ2-7; V: TRBV3-1/TRBV3-2; CDR3: CASRREGGYEQYF
J: TRBJ2-7; V: TRBV19; CDR3: CASSTSGSNIGGSYEQYF
J: TRBJ2-5; V: TRBV7-2; CDR3: CASSLGERASEETQYF
J: TRBJ2-3; V: TRBV5-1; CDR3: CANRDGETDTQYF
J: TRBJ1-6; V: TRBV4-3; CDR3: CASSQEQRGPDSPLHF
J: TRBJ1-2; V: TRBV29-1; CDR3: CSVEHRQGHGYTF
J: TRBJ1-6; V: TRBV15; CDR3: CATSRDRDSGSPLHF